This T cell receptor (beta chain) comes out of a study of T-cell reconstitution after alpha-beta-depleted transplantation in children. General observations from the study: Several hundred expanded graft clones reportedly were the source of alpha-beta T cells about two months after transplant. The study traced high day-60 TCRbeta diversity in some patients to surviving recipient T cells and thymic progenitors. By one year post-transplant, T-cell counts and diversity largely arose from T cells that were newly produced.

A library of TCRbeta sequences, prepared with unique molecular identifiers, was generated. TCRdb ran MiXCR on the PCR reads and lists one entry per CDR3 protein. This repertoire shows around 200,000 distinct CDR3 sequences, around 9.9% found once; its top ten account for under 30%. This clonotype has at least ten counts. Its cognate antigen is unknown. Trimming shortened V by 3 bases and J by 1 base, and 12 bases separated the two germline ends. The CDR3 has 15 amino acids. Germline CDR1 SGHTA, CDR2 FQGNSA. This chain links TRBV7-2 with TRBJ1-1; D remains ambiguous. This receptor was taken from a child less than two years old with acute myeloid leukemia, due to receive a stem cell transplant. The sample was PBMCs, taken before TCRalphabeta/CD19-depleted stem cell transplant. The CDR3 spells CASSFPRSPNTEAFF. CDR3 bases: TGTGCCAGCAGCTTTCCCCGATCTCCGAACACTGAAGCTTTCTTT.